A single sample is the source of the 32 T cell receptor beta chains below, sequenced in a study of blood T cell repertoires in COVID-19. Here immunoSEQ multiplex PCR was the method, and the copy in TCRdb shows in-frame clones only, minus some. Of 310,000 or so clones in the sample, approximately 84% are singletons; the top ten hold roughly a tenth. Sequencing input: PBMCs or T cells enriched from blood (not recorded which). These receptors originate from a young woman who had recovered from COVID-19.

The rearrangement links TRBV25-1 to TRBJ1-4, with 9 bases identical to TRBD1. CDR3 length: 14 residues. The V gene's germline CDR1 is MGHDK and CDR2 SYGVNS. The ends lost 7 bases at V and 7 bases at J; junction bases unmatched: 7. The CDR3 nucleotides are TGTGCCAGCACAACCGGGACAGGGCGTGAAAAACTGTTTTTT. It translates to CASTTGTGREKLFF. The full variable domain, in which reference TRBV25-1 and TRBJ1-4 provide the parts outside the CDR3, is EADIYQTPRYLVIGTGKKITLECSQTMGHDKMYWYQQDPGMELHLIHYSYGVNSTEKGDLSSESTVSRIRTEHFPLTLESARPSHTSQYLCASTTGTGREKLFFGSGTQLSVL.

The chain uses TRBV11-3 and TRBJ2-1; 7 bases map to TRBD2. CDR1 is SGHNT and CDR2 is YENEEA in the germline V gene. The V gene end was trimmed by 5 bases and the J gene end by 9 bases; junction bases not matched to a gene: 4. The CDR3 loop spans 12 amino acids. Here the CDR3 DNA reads TGTGCCAGCAGCCCCTCTAGCGGTGAGCAGTTCTTC. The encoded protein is CASSPSSGEQFF. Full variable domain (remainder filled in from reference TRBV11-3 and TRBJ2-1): EAGVVQSPRYKIIEKKQPVAFWCNPISGHNTLYWYLQNLGQGPELLIRYENEEAVDDSQLPKDRFSAERLKGVDSTLKIQPAELGDSAVYLCASSPSSGEQFFGPGTRLTVL.

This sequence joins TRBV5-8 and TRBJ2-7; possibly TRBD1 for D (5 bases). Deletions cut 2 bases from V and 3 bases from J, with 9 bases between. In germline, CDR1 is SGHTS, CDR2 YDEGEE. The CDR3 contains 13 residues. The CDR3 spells CASSLGRDYEQYF. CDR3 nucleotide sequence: TGTGCCAGCAGCTTAGGCAGGGACTACGAGCAGTACTTC. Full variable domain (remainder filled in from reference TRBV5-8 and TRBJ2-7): EAGVTQSPTHLIKTRGQQATLRCSPISGHTSVYWYQQALGLGLQFLLWYDEGEERNRGNFPPRFSGRQFPNYSSELNVNALELEDSALYLCASSLGRDYEQYFGPGTRLTVT.

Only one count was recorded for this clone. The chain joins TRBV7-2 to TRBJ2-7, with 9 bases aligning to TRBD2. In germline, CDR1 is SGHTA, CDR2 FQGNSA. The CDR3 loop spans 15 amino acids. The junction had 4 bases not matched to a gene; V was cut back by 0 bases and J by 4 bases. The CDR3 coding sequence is TGTGCCAGCAGCTTAGCTGCGGGAGGGCTATACGAGCAGTACTTC. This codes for CASSLAAGGLYEQYF.

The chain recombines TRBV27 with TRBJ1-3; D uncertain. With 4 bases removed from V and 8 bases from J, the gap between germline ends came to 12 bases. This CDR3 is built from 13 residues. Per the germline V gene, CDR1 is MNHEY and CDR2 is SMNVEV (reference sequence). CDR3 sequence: CASSSASRDTIYF. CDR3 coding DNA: TGTGCCAGCAGTTCTGCCTCCCGAGACACCATATATTTT.

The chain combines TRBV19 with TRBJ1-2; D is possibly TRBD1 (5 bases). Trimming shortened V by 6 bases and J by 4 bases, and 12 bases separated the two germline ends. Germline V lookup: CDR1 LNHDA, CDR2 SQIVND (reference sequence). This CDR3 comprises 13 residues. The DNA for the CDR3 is TGTGCCAGTAGGTGGGAGGGGATCTATGGCTACACCTTC. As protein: CASRWEGIYGYTF.

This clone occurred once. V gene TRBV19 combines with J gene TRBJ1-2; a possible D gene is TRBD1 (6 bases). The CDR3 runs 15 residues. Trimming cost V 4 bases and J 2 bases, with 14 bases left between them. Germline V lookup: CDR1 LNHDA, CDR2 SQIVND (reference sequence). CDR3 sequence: CASSTQGVENYGYTF. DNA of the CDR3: TGTGCCAGTAGTACACAGGGTGTGGAAAACTATGGCTACACCTTC.

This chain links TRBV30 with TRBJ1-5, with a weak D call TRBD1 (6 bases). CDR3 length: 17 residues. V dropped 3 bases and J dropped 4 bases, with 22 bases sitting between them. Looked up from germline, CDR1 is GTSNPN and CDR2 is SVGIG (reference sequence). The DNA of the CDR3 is TGTGCCTGGAGCCCGGGACATCAGTCCCCTCTTAATCAGCCCCAGCATTTT. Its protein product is CAWSPGHQSPLNQPQHF.

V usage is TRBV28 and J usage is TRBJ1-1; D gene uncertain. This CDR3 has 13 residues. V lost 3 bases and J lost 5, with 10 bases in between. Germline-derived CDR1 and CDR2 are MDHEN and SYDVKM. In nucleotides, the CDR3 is TGTGCCAGCAGTTTCGCCGCGGGTACTGAAGCTTTCTTT. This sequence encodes CASSFAAGTEAFF.

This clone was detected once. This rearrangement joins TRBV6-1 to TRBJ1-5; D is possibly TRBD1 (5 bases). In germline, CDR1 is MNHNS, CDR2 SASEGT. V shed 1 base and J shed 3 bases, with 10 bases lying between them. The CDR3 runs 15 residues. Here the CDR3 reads CASSEVGGVNQPQHF. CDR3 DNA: TGTGCCAGCAGTGAAGTTGGGGGGGTCAATCAGCCCCAGCATTTT.

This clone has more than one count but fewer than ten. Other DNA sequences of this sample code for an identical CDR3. CDR3 amino acids: CSVEVVSGNEQFF. The CDR3 DNA is TGCAGCGTTGAGGTTGTATCGGGCAATGAGCAGTTCTTC. The chain combines TRBV29-1 with TRBJ2-1; D is undetermined. The ends were cut back, 3 bases at V and 6 bases at J, with 12 bases in the middle. Germline lookup yields CDR1 SQVTM and CDR2 ANQGSEA. The CDR3 loop spans 13 amino acids.

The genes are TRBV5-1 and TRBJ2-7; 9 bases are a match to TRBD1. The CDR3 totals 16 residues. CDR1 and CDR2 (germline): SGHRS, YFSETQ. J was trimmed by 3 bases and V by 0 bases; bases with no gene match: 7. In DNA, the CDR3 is TGCGCCAGCAGCTTGGGGCTGGGACAGGGTTACTACGAGCAGTACTTC. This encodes CASSLGLGQGYYEQYF.

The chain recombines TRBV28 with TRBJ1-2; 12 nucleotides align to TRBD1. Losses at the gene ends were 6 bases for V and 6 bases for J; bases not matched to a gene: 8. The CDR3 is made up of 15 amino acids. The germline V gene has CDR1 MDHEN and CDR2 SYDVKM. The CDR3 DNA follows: TGTGCCAGCAGCCAACCGGGACAGGGGGCTCATGGCTACACCTTC. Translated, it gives CASSQPGQGAHGYTF.

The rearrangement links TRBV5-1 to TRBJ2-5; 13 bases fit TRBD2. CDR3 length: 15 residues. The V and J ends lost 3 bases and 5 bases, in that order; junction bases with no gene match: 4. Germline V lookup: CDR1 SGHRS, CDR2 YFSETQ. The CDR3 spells CASSYTTSGGETQYF. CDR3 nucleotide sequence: TGCGCCAGCAGCTACACGACTAGCGGGGGGGAGACCCAGTACTTC.

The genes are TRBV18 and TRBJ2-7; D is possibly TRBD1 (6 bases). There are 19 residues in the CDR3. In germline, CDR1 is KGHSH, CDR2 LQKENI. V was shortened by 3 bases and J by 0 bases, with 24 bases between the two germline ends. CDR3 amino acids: CASSPGADAPRQDSYEQYF. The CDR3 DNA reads TGTGCCAGCTCACCGGGTGCGGACGCTCCTCGACAGGACTCCTACGAGCAGTACTTC.

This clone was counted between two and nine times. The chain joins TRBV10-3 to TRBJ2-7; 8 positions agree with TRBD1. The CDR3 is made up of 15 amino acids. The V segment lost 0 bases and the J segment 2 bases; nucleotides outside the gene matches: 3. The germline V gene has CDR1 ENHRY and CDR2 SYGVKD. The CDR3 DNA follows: TGTGCCATCAGTGAGTCGGGACAGGCGGCCTACGAGCAGTACTTC. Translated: CAISESGQAAYEQYF.

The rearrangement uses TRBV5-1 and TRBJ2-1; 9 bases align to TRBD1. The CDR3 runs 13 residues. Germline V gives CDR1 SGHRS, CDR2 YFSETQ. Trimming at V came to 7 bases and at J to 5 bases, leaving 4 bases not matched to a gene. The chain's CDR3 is CASGRTGDNEQFF. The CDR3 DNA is TGCGCCAGCGGGCGGACAGGGGACAATGAGCAGTTCTTC.

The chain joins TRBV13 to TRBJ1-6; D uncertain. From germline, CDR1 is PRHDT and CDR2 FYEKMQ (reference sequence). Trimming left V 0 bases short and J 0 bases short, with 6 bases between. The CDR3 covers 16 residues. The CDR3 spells CASSLGGSSYNSPLHF. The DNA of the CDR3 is TGTGCCAGCAGCTTAGGTGGGAGCTCCTATAATTCACCCCTCCACTTT.

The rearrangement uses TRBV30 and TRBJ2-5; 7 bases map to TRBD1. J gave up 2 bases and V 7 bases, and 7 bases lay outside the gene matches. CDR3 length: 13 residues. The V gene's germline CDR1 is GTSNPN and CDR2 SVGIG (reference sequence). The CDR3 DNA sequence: TGTGCCTCCTTTACAGGGGCACAAGAGACCCAGTACTTC. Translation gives CASFTGAQETQYF.

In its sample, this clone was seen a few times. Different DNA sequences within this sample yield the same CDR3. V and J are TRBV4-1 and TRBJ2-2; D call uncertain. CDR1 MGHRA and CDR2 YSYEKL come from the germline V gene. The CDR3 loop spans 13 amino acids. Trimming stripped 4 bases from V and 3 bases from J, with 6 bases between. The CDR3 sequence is CASSPVDTGELFF. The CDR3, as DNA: TGCGCCAGCAGCCCCGTCGACACCGGGGAGCTGTTTTTT.

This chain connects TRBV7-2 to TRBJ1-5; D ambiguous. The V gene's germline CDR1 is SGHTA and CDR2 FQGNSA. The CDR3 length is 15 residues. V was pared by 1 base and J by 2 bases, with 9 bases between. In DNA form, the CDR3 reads TGTGCCAGCAGCTTAGATCCCTCTGGCAATCAGCCCCAGCATTTT. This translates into CASSLDPSGNQPQHF.

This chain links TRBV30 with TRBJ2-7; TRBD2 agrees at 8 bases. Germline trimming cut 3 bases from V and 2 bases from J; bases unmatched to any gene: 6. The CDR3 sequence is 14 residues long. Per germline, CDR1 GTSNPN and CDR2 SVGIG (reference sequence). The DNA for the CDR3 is TGTGCCTGGAGATTTCGGGGGGGGACCTACGAGCAGTACTTC. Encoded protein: CAWRFRGGTYEQYF.

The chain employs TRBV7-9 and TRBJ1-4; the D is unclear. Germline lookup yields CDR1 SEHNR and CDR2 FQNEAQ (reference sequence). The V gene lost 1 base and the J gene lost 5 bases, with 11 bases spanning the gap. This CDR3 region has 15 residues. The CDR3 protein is CASSLERPGNEKLFF. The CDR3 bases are TGTGCCAGCAGCTTAGAGAGGCCGGGGAATGAAAAACTGTTTTTT.

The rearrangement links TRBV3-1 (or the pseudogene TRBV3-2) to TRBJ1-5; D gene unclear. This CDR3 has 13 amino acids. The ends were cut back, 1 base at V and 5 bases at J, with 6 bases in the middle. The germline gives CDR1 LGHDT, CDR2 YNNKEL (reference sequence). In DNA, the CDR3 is TGTGCCAGCAGCCAAGGAGTTGATCAGCCCCAGCATTTT. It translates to CASSQGVDQPQHF.

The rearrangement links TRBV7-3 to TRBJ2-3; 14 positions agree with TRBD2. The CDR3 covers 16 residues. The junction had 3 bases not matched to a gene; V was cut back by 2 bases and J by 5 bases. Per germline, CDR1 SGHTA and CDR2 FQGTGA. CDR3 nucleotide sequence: TGTGCCAGCAGCTTATTTGGACTAGCGGGGGGAGATACGCAGTATTTT. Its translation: CASSLFGLAGGDTQYF.

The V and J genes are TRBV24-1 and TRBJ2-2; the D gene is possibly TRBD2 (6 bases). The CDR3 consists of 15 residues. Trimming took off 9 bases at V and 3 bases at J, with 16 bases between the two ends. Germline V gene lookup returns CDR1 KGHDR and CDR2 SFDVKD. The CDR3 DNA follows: TGTGCCACCCAAGCCCGGGGGTTCGACACCGGGGAGCTGTTTTTT. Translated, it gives CATQARGFDTGELFF.

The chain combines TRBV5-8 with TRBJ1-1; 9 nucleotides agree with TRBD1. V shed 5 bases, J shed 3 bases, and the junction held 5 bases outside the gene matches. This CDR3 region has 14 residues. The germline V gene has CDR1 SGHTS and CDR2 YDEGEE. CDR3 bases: TGTGCCAGCAGACAGGGGGCGCATGACACTGAAGCTTTCTTT. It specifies CASRQGAHDTEAFF.

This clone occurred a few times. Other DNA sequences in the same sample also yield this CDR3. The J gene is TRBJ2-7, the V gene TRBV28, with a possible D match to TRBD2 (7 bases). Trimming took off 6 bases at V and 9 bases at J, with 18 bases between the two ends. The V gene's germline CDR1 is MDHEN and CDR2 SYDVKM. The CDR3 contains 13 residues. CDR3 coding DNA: TGTGCCAGCAGACTGCCCGGGGGAGGGGGGCAGTACTTC. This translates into CASRLPGGGGQYF.

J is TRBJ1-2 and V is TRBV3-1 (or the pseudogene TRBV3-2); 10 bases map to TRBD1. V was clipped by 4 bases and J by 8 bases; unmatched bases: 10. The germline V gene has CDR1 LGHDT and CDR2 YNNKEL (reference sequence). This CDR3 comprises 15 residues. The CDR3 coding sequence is TGTGCCAGCAGCCCCGGGACAGGGGTCGGAGGAGGCTACACCTTC. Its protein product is CASSPGTGVGGGYTF.

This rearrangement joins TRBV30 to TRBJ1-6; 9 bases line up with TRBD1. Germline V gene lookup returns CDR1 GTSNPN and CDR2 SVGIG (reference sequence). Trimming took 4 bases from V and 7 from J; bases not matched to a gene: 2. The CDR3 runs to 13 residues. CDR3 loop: CAWKGQGNSPLHF. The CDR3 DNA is TGTGCCTGGAAGGGACAGGGAAATTCACCCCTCCACTTT.

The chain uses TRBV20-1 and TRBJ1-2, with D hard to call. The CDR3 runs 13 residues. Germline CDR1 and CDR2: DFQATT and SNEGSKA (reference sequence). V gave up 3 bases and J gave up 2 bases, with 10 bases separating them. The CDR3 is CSASHMKNYGYTF. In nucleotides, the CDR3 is TGCAGTGCTAGTCACATGAAAAACTATGGCTACACCTTC.

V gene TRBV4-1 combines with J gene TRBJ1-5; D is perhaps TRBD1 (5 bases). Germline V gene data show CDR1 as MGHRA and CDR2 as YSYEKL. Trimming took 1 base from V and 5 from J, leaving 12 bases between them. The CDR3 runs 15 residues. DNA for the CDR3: TGCGCCAGCAGCCAAGGGCAAGGGGCTGATCAGCCCCAGCATTTT. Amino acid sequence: CASSQGQGADQPQHF.